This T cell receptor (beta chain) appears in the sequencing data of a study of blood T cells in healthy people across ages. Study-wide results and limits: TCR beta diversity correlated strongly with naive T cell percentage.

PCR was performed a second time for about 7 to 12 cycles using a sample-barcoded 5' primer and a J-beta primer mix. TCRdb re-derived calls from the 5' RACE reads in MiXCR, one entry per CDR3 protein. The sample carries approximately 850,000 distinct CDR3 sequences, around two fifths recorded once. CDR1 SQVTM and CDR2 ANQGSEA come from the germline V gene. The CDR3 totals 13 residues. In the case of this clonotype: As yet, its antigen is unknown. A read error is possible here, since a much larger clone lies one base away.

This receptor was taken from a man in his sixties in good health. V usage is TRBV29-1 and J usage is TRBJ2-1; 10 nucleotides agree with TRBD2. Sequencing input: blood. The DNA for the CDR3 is TGCAGCGTGCTAGCGGGGGTCTACGATGAGCAGTTCTTC. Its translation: CSVLAGVYDEQFF.